This TCR beta chain was captured by sequencing in a study of T-cell memory formation after mild COVID-19. Study-level findings and limits: Mostly located in CM and EM were contracting CD4+ clones, with contracting CD8+ clones located in EMRA. Clones contracting across day 15 to 85 had a balanced CD4/CD8 profile; later expanding clones leaned CD4+.

Each CDR3 protein is one row after TCRdb ran MiXCR on the 5' RACE reads. The table includes more than 150,000 distinct CDR3 sequences, around a fifth detected once. The germline V gene has CDR1 LNHDA and CDR2 SQIVND (reference sequence). This CDR3 has 14 residues. V was cut by 5 bases and J by 1 base, with 11 bases left in between. A note on this clonotype: Its antigen is not known.

The chain links TRBV19 to TRBJ1-1; D gene ambiguous. The sequenced sample consisted of PBMCs or a T cell subset sorted from them (not recorded which). This sequence was found in an adult woman who had mild COVID-19 (a few samples of this study predate the infection). Cell type and time point are not known. CDR3 region: CASSYWTGNTEAFF. CDR3 bases: TGTGCCAGTAGTTATTGGACGGGGAACACTGAAGCTTTCTTT.